A single sample gave rise to the 3 T cell receptor beta chains below, sequenced in a study of OX40 agonist ivuxolimab in advanced cancers. Clones were sequenced by immunoSEQ multiplex PCR, and TCRdb holds only the in-frame ones, with some missing. The sample lists about 84,000 clones; about 85% were seen once. The sequencing here drew on CD4+ or CD8+ T cells sorted from blood, taken in a trial of the OX40 agonist ivuxolimab. These receptors all come from an adult with an advanced solid tumor such as melanoma, head and neck, liver or kidney cancer.

This chain connects TRBV6-5 to TRBJ1-1; D uncertain. CDR1 is MNHEY and CDR2 is SVGAGI in the germline V gene. Trimming pared 7 bases from V and 6 bases from J, leaving 15 bases between. The CDR3 is 13 residues long. CDR3 DNA: TGTGCCAGCACGGACCCAGGCGGATCTGAAGCTTTCTTT. It specifies CASTDPGGSEAFF.

This sequence joins TRBV5-1 and TRBJ1-1; D ambiguous. The germline V and J ends were trimmed by 10 bases and 1 base, with 29 bases remaining between them. There are 18 residues in the CDR3. The germline V gene has CDR1 SGHRS and CDR2 YFSETQ. CDR3 sequence: CARHMRRGTPPGNTEAFF. DNA for the CDR3: TGCGCCCGCCACATGCGGCGGGGTACACCCCCGGGGAACACTGAAGCTTTCTTT.

The V gene is TRBV28, the J gene TRBJ1-3; D gene unclear. The length of the CDR3 is 12 residues. Germline V gene data show CDR1 as MDHEN and CDR2 as SYDVKM. The V end lost 6 bases, the J end lost 3 bases, and 6 bases lay between the germline ends. The CDR3 sequence: CASRVFGNTIYF. In nucleotides, the CDR3 is TGTGCCAGCAGGGTATTTGGAAACACCATATATTTT.